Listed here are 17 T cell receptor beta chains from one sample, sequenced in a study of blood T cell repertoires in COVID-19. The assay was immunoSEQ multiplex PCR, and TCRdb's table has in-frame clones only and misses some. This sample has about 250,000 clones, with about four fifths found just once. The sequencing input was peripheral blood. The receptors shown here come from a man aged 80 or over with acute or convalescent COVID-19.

The DNA for the CDR3 is TGTGCCAGCAGTTTCGGGGGGCCCGGAGAGACCCAGTACTTC. This codes for CASSFGGPGETQYF. The chain carries TRBV5-4 and TRBJ2-5, with D tentatively TRBD2 (7 bases). Trimming stripped 5 bases from V and 4 bases from J, with 15 bases between. Germline V gives CDR1 SGHNT, CDR2 YYREEE (reference sequence). The CDR3 runs to 14 residues.

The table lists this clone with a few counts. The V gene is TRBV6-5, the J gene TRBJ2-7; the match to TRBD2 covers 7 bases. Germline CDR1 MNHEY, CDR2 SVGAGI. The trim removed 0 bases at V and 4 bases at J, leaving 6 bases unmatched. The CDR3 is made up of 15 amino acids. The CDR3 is CASSYSASGQYEQYF. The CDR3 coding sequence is TGTGCCAGCAGTTACTCCGCTAGCGGCCAATACGAGCAGTACTTC.

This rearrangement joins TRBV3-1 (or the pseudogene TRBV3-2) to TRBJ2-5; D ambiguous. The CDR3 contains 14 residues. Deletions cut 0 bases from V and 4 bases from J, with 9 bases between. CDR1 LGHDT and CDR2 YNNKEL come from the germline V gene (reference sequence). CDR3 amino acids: CASSQDGRLETQYF. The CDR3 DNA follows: TGTGCCAGCAGCCAAGACGGCAGACTAGAGACCCAGTACTTC.

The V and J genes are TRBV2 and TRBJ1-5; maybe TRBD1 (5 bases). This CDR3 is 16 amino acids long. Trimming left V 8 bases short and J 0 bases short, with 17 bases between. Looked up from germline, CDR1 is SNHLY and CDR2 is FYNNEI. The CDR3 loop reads CASQRDGLYSNQPQHF. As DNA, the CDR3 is TGTGCCAGCCAGCGGGACGGACTGTATAGCAATCAGCCCCAGCATTTT.

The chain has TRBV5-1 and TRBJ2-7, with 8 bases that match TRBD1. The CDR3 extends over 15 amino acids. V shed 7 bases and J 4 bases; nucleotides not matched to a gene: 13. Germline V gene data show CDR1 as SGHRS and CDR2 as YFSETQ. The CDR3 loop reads CASRTVTGAEYEQYF. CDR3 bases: TGCGCCAGCCGTACAGTGACAGGGGCTGAATACGAGCAGTACTTC.

The CDR3 sequence: CASSPTTLPDYGYTF. The CDR3 DNA follows: TGTGCCAGCAGCCCCACTACCCTCCCGGACTATGGCTACACCTTC. The rearrangement uses TRBV9 and TRBJ1-2, with D unresolved. This CDR3 region has 15 residues. Trimming removed 4 bases at V and 3 bases at J, with 16 bases between. CDR1 is SGDLS and CDR2 is YYNGEE in the germline V gene.

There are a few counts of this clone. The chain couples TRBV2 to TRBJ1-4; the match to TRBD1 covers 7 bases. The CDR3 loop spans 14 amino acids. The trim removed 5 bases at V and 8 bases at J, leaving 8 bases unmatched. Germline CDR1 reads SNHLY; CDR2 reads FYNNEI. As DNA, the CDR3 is TGTGCCAGCAGTTTACAGGGGTTAGGGGAAAAACTGTTTTTT. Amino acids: CASSLQGLGEKLFF.

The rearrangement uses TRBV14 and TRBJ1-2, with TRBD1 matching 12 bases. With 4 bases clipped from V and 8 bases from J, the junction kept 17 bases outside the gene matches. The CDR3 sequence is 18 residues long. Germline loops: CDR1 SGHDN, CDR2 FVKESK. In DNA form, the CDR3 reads TGTGCCAGCAGCCGTTACGGGACAGGGGGCCTACCACTATCAGGCTACACCTTC. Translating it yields CASSRYGTGGLPLSGYTF.

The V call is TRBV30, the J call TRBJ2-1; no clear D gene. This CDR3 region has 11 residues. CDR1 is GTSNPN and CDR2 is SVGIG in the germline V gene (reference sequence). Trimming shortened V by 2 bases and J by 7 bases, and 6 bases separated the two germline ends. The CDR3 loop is CAWSRRNEQFF. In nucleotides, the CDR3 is TGTGCCTGGAGTCGGCGGAATGAGCAGTTCTTC.

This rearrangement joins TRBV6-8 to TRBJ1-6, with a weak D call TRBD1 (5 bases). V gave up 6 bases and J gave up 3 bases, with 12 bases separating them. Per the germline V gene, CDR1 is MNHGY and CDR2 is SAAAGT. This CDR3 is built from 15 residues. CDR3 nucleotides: TGTGCCAGCAGACACCCAGGGCTCTATAATTCACCCCTCCACTTT. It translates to CASRHPGLYNSPLHF.

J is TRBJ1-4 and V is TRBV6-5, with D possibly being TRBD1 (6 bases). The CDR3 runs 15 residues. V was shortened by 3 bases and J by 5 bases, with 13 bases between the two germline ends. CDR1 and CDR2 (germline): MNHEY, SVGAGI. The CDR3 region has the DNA TGTGCCAGCAGTTATCAACAGGGCCCAAATGAAAAACTGTTTTTT. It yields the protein CASSYQQGPNEKLFF.

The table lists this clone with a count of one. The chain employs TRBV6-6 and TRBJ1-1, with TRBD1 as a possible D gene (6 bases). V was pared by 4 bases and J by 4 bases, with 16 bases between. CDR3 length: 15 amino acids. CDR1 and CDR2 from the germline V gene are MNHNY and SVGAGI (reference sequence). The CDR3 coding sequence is TGTGCCAGCAGTTCCCAGGGGACCTTGGGCACTGAAGCTTTCTTT. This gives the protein CASSSQGTLGTEAFF.

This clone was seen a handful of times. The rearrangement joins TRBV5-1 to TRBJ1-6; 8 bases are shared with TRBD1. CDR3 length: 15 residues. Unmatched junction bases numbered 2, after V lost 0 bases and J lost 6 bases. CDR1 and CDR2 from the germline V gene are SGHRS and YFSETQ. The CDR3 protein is CASSLEQGVNSPLHF. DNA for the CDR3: TGCGCCAGCAGCTTGGAACAGGGGGTTAATTCACCCCTCCACTTT.

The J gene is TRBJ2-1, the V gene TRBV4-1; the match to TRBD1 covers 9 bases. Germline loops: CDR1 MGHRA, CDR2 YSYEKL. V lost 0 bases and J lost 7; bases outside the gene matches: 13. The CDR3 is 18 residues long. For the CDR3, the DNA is TGCGCCAGCAGCCAAGAAGCCTCGGACAGGGGAACCAGGAATGAGCAGTTCTTC. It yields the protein CASSQEASDRGTRNEQFF.

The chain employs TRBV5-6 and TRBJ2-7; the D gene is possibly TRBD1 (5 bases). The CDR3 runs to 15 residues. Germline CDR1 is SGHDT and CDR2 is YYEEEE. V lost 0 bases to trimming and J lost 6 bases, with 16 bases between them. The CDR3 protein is CASSLDPSGMGEQYF. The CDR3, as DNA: TGTGCCAGCAGCTTGGATCCCTCAGGGATGGGCGAGCAGTACTTC.

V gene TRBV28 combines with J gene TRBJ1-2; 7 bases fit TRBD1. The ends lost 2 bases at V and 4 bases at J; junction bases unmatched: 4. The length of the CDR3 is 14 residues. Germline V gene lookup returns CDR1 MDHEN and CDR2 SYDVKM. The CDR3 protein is CASSLTGAFYGYTF. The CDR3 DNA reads TGTGCCAGCAGTTTAACAGGGGCTTTCTATGGCTACACCTTC.

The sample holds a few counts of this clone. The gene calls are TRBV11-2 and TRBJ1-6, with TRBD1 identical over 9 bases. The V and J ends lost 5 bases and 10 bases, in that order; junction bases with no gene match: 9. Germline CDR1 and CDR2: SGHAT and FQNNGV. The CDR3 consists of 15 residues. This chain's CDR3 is CASSRLWDRDSPLHF. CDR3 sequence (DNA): TGTGCCAGCAGCCGTTTATGGGACAGGGACTCACCCCTCCACTTT.